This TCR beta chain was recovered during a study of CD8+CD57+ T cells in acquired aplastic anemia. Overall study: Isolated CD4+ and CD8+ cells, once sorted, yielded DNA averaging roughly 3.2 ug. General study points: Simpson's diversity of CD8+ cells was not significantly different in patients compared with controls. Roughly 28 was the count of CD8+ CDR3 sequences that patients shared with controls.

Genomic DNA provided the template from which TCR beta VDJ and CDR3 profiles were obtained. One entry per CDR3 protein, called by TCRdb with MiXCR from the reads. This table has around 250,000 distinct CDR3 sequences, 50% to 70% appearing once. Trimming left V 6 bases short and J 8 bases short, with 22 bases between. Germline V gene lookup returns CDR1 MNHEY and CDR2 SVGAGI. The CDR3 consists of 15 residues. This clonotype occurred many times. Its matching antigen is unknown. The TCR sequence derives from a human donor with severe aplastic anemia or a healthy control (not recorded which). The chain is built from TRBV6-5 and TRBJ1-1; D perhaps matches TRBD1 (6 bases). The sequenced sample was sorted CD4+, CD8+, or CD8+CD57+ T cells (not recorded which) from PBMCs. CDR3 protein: CASRDGQRGSREAFF. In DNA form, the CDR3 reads TGTGCCAGCAGGGACGGACAGAGGGGGTCAAGGGAAGCTTTCTTT.